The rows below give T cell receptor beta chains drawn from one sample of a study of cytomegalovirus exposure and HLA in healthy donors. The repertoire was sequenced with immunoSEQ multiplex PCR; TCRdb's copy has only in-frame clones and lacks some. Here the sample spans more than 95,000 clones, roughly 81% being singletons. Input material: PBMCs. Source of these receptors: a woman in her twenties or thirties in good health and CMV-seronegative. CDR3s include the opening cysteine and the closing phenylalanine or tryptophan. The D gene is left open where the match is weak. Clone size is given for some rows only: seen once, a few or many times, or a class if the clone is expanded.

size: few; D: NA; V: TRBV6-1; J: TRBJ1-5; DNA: TGTGCCAGCAACCTGGGGGAGGGCAATCAGCCCCAGCATTTT; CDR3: CASNLGEGNQPQHF
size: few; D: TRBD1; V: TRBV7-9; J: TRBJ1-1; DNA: TGTGCCACCGTACTCCGGGGACAGGGGAACACTGAAGCTTTCTTT; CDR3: CATVLRGQGNTEAFF
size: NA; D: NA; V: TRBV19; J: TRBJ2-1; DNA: TGTGCCAGTAGTATGGGGGGCGGGGGTCACCATGAGCAGTTCTTC; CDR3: CASSMGGGGHHEQFF
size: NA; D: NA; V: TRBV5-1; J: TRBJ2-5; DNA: TGCGCCAGCAGCCGACGAGGACAGTTAGAGACCCAGTACTTC; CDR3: CASSRRGQLETQYF
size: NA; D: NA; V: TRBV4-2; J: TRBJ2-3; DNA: TGTGGACGTGGAACTAGCAGTTCCCTGTGTTTGGATACGCAGTATTTT; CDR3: CGRGTSSSLCLDTQYF
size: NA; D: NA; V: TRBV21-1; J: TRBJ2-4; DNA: TGTGCCCCACAGACTAAGGCGCGAATAGCCAAAAACATTCAGTACTTC; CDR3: CAPQTKARIAKNIQYF
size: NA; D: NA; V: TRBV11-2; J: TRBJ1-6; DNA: TGTGCCAGCAGCTTATCTCCAGGTCATAATTCACCCCTCCACTTT; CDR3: CASSLSPGHNSPLHF
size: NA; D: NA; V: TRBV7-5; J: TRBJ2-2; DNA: TGTGCCAGAAGCCAGGACAGGGGATTGGACACCGGGGAGCTGTTTTTT; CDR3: CARSQDRGLDTGELFF
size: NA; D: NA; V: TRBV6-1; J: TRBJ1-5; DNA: TGTGCCAGCAGTGATCTCGGGGCAGGGGCGAATCAGCCCCAGCATTTT; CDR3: CASSDLGAGANQPQHF
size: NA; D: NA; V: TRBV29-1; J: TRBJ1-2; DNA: TGCAGCGTTGACAGTCATTACTATGGCTACACCTTC; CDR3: CSVDSHYYGYTF
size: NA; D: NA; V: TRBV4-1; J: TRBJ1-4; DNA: TGCGCCAGCAGCCCCGGGAGGGCCAGGACTATTAATGAAAAACTGTTTTTT; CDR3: CASSPGRARTINEKLFF
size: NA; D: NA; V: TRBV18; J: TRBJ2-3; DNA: TGTGCCAGCTCTACCCGAACCCTCCCCGCGCATACGCAGTATTTT; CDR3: CASSTRTLPAHTQYF
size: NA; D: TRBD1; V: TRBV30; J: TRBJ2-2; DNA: TGTGCCTGGGGACAGGCGAGGAACACCGGGGAGCTGTTTTTT; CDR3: CAWGQARNTGELFF
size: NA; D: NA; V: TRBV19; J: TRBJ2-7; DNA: TGTGCCAGTAGTATGGGGGGACCAACCAACGAGCAGTACTTC; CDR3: CASSMGGPTNEQYF
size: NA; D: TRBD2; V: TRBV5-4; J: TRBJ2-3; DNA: TGTGCCAGCAGCTTACGACTAGCGGGAGCTGATACGCAGTATTTT; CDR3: CASSLRLAGADTQYF
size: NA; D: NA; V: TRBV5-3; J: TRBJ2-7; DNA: TGTGCCAGAAGCTTTGTCAGGCTGGCAACGGTGGTTCACCTCGCCCCTCTCTACGAGCAGTACTTC; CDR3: CARSFVRLATVVHLAPLYEQYF
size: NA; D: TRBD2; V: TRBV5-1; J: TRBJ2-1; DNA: TGCGCCAGCAGCTTGGGACTAGCGGGGAGCTCCTACAATGAGCAGTTCTTC; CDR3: CASSLGLAGSSYNEQFF
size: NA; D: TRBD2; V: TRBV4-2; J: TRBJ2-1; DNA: TGTGCCAGCAGCCCAACGGCGACTAGCGGGAGTGGAGGTGATTTCTTC; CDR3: CASSPTATSGSGGDFF
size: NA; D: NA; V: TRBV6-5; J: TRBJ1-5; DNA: TGTGCCAGCAGTCAACAGAATAGCAATCAGCCCCAGCATTTT; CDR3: CASSQQNSNQPQHF
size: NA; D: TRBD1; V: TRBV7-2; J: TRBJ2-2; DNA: TGTGCCAGCAGCTTAGACCCGGGACAGGGCGGGAGAACCGGGGAGCTGTTTTTT; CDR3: CASSLDPGQGGRTGELFF
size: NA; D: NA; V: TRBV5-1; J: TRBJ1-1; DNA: TGCGCCAGCAGCTTGGTGTTGGGGAGCAGGGCTTTCTTT; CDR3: CASSLVLGSRAFF
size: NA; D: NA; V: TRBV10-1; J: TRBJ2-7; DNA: TGCGCCAGCAGTGAGTCGGGGAGCTACGAGCAGTACTTC; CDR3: CASSESGSYEQYF
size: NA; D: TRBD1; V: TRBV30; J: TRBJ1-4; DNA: TGTGCCTGGAGGGGACAGTCAACTAATGAAAAACTGTTTTTT; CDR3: CAWRGQSTNEKLFF
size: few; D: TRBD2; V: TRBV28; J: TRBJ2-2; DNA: TGTGCCAGCAGTTTATTCGGGACTAGAGGGACCGGGGAGCTGTTTTTT; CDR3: CASSLFGTRGTGELFF
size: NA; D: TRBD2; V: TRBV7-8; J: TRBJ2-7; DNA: TGTGCCAGCAGCTTAGCGAGGACTAGCGCTAGCTGGCAGTACTTC; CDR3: CASSLARTSASWQYF
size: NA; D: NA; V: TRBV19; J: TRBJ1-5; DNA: TGTGCCAGTAGTATAGGGGCGGGGAGGGGAAGTCAGCCCCAGCATTTT; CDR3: CASSIGAGRGSQPQHF
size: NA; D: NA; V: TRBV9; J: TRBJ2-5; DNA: TGTGCCAGCAGCGCGACCAGGGACCAAGAGACCCAGTACTTC; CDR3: CASSATRDQETQYF
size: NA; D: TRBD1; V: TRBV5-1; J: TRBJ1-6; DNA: TGCGCCAGCAGCTGGGGGACAGGGGATGATAGTTCACCCCTCCACTTT; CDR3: CASSWGTGDDSSPLHF
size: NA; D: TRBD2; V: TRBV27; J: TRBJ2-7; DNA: TGTGCCAGCAGTACGGGAGGGTACGAGCAGTACTTC; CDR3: CASSTGGYEQYF
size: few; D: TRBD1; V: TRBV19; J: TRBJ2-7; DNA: TGTGCCAGTAGTATGGGGGGACAGGGAGTGAATGACGAGCAGTACTTC; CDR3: CASSMGGQGVNDEQYF
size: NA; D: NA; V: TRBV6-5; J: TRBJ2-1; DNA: TGTGCCAGCAGTTTGGGGGCGGGCTACAATGAGCAGTTCTTC; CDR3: CASSLGAGYNEQFF
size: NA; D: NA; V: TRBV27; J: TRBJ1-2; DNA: TGTGCCAGCAGTTTATCGAGTCGAGTCCGAGACAGCTTCCGATGGGGCTACACCTTC; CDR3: CASSLSSRVRDSFRWGYTF
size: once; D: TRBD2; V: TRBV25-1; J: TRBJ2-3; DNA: TGTGCCAGCAGTGCGGGGGGGGCCCATACGCAGTATTTT; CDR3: CASSAGGAHTQYF
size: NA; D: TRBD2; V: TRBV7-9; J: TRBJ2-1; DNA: TGTTCCAGCAGCGCCGTTTGGGGGGGGATTAGGGATGAGCAGTTCTTC; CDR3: CSSSAVWGGIRDEQFF
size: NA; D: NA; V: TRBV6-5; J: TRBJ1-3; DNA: TGTGCCAGCAGGCCCAGGGAGGCGCCGGACACCATATATTTT; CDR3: CASRPREAPDTIYF
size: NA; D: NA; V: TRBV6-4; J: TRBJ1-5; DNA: TGTGCCAGCAGTGACTCTATAAAAGGGGGTTTACTCAATCAGCCCCAGCATTTT; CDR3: CASSDSIKGGLLNQPQHF
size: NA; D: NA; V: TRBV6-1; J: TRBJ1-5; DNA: TGTGCCAGCAGTGCCCTATTAGGGGAGGGTCAGCCCCAGCATTTT; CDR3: CASSALLGEGQPQHF
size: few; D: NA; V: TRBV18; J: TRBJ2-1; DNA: TGTGCCAGCTCACCACCGTTTCCGGACAATGAGCAGTTCTTC; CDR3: CASSPPFPDNEQFF
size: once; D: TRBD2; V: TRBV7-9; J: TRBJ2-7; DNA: TGTGCCAGCAGCCCCGGGACTAGCGCCGAGCAGTACTTC; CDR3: CASSPGTSAEQYF
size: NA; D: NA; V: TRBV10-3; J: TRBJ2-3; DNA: TGTGCCATCAGTGAGTCTACGGTCACAGATACGCAGTATTTT; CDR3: CAISESTVTDTQYF
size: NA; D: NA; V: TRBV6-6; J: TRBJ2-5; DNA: TGTGCCAGCAGTTACGTACCAGGGACCCAGTACTTC; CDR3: CASSYVPGTQYF
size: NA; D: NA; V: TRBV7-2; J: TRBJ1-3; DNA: TGTGCCAGCAGCCCTGGACTGGGAAACACCATATATTTT; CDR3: CASSPGLGNTIYF
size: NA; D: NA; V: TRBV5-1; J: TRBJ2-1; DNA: TGCGCCAGCAGCTTGGGGGGGGACTACAATGAGCAGTTCTTC; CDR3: CASSLGGDYNEQFF
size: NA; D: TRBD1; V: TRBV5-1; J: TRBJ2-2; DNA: TGCGCCAGCAGCGCCCTACAGGGGGCAAAGAACACCGGGGAGCTGTTTTTT; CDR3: CASSALQGAKNTGELFF
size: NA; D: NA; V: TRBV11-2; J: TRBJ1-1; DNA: TGTGCCAGCAGCTTCCACAGAGTTGAAGCTTTCTTT; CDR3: CASSFHRVEAFF
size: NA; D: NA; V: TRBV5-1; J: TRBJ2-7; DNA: TGCGCCAGCAGCTTATTAATCGGACAGAGCTCCTACGAGCAGTACTTC; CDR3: CASSLLIGQSSYEQYF
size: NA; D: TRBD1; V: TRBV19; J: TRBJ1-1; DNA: TGTGCCAGCCTAGGGACAGAAACGAACACTGAAGCTTTCTTT; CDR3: CASLGTETNTEAFF
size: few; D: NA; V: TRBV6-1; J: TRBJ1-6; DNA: TGTGCCAGCACCCCCAGACAGGACTATAATTCACCCCTCCACTTT; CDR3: CASTPRQDYNSPLHF
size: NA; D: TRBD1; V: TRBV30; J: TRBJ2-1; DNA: TGTGCCTGGAGTGTGGGACAGGGGTTCTCCTACAATGAGCAGTTCTTC; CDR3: CAWSVGQGFSYNEQFF
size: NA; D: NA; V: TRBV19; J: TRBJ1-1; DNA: TGTGCCAGCCTAGGAGTACGGGTTATGAACACTGAAGCTTTCTTT; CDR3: CASLGVRVMNTEAFF